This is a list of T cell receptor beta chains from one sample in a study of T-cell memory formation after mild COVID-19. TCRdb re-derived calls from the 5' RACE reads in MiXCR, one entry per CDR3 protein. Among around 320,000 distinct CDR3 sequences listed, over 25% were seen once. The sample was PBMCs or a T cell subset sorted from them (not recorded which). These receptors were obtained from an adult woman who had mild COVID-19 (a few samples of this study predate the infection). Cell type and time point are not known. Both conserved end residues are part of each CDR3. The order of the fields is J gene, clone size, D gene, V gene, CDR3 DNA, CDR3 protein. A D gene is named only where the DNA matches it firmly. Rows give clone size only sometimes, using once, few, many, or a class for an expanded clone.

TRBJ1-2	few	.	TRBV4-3	TGCGCCAGCAGCCAAGATTTAAGGGGAGCAGGGAGAAAGCGGAACTATGGCTACACCTTC	CASSQDLRGAGRKRNYGYTF
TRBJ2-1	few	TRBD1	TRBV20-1	TGCAGTGCACGAAGAACAGGGGGACCCAACAATGAGCAGTTCTTC	CSARRTGGPNNEQFF
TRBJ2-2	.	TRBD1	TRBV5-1	TGCGCCAGCGGCCCAAGACAGGGCTTAAACACCGGGGAGCTGTTTTTT	CASGPRQGLNTGELFF
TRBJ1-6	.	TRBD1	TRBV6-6	TGTGCCAGCAGTTATGGGCAGGGGGCAGGTTCACCCCTCCACTTT	CASSYGQGAGSPLHF
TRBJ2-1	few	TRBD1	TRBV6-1	TGTGCCAGCAGTGAAAAACCCGGGACAGGCCACAATGAGCAGTTCTTC	CASSEKPGTGHNEQFF
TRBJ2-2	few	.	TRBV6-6	TGTGCCAGCACGAATTCGAACACCGGGGAGCTGTTTTTT	CASTNSNTGELFF
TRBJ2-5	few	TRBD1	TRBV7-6	TGTGCCAGCAGCTTGCGGGACAGGTCCCAAGAGACCCAGTACTTC	CASSLRDRSQETQYF
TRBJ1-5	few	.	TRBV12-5	TGTGCTAGTGGTTTGGACTGGGGGCCCCAGCATTTT	CASGLDWGPQHF
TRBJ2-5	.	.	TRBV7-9	TGTGCCAGCAGCTTACTAGCAGTCGAGGAGACCCAGTACTTC	CASSLLAVEETQYF
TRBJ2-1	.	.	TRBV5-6	TGTGCCAGCACCAAAGACCCTCCCTACAATGAGCAGTTCTTC	CASTKDPPYNEQFF
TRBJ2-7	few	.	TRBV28	TGTGCCAGCAGTCCCGACAGGCCCTTAAACTACGAGCAGTACTTC	CASSPDRPLNYEQYF
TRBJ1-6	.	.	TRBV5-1	TGCGCCAGCAGCTTGCGGGCAGGAAGTCCACCCCTCCACTTT	CASSLRAGSPPLHF
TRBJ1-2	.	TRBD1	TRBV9	TGTGCCAGCAGTGCGACTGGGACAGAGAACTATGGCTACACCTTC	CASSATGTENYGYTF
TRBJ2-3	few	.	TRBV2	TGTGCCAGCAGTGCAGGGGCGTTAGATACGCAGTATTTT	CASSAGALDTQYF
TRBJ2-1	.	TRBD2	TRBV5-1	TGCGCCAGCGGGCTAGCGGGAGGGTACAATGAGCAGTTCTTC	CASGLAGGYNEQFF
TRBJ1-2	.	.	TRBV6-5	TGTGCCAGCAGTTTACGGACGGCGGACTATGGCTACACCTTC	CASSLRTADYGYTF
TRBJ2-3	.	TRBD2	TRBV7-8	TGTGCCAGCAGCTTAGCCATGTCTAGCGGTCGCACAGATACGCAGTATTTT	CASSLAMSSGRTDTQYF
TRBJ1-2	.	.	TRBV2	TGTGCCAGCAGTGAACCCAGGGTGCACTATGGCTACACCTTC	CASSEPRVHYGYTF
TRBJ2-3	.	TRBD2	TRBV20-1	TGCAGTGCTAGAGATACTAGCGGGAGGAATGGAGATACGCAGTATTTT	CSARDTSGRNGDTQYF
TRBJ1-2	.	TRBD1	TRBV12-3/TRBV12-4	TGTGCCAGCGGGACAGGGGCCTATGGCTACACCTTC	CASGTGAYGYTF
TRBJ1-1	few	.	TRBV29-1	TGCAGCGTTGATTACCAGGGTGGAACTGAAGCTTTCTTT	CSVDYQGGTEAFF
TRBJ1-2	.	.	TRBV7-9	TGTGCCAGCAGCTTAGCGACAAATGACAGGTTATACGGCTACACCTTC	CASSLATNDRLYGYTF